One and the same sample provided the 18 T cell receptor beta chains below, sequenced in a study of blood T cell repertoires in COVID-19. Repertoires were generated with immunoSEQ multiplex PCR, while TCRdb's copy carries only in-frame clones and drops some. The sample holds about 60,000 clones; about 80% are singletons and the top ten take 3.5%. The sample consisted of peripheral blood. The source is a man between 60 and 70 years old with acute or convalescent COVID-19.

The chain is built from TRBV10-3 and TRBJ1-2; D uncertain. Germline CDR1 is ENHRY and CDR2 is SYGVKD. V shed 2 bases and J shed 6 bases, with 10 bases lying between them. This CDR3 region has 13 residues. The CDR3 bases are TGTGCCATCAGTGAGAACGGGAGCAATGGCTACACCTTC. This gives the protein CAISENGSNGYTF.

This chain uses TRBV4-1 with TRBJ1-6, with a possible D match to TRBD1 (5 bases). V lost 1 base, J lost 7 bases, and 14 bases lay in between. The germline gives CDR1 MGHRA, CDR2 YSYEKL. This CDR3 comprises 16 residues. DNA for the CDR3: TGCGCCAGCAGCCAAGCCCCTCGGGGGGGGAATTCACCCCTCCACTTT. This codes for CASSQAPRGGNSPLHF.

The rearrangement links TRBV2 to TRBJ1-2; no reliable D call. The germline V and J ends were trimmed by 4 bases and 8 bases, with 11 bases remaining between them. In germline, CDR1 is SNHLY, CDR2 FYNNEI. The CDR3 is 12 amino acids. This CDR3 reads CASSVWAGGYTF. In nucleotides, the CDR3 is TGTGCCAGCAGTGTCTGGGCCGGCGGCTACACCTTC.

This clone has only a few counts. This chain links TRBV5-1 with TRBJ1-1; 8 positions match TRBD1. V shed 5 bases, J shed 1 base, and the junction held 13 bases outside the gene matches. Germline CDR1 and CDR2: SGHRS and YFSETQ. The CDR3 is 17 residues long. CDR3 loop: CASRPTDRGRGNTEAFF. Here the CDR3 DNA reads TGCGCCAGCAGACCTACCGACAGGGGACGGGGGAACACTGAAGCTTTCTTT. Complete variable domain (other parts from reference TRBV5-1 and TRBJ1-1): KAGVTQTPRYLIKTRGQQVTLSCSPISGHRSVSWYQQTPGQGLQFLFEYFSETQRNKGNFPGRFSGRQFSNSRSEMNVSTLELGDSALYLCASRPTDRGRGNTEAFFGQGTRLTVV.

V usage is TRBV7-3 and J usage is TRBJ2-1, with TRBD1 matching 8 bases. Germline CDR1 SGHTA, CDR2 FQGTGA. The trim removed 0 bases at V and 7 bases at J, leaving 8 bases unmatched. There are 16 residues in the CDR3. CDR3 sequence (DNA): TGTGCCAGCAGCTTAACATTCACAGGGGGAGATAATGAGCAGTTCTTC. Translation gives CASSLTFTGGDNEQFF.

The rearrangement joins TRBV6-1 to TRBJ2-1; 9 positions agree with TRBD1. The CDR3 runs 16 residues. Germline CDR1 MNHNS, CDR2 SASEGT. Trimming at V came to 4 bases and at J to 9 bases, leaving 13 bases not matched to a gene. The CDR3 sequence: CASSVTPGQGKGEQFF. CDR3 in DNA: TGTGCCAGCAGTGTTACCCCCGGACAGGGGAAGGGTGAGCAGTTCTTC.

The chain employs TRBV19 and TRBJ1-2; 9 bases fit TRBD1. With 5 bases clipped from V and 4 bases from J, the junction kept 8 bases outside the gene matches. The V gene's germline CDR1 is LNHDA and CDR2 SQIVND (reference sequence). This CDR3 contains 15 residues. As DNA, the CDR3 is TGTGCCAGTAGTTCCGGACAGGGGAGCATCTATGGCTACACCTTC. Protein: CASSSGQGSIYGYTF.

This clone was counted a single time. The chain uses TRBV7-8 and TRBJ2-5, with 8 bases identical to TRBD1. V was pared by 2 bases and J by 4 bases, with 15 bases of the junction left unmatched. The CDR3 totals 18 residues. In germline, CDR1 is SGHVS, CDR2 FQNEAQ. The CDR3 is CASSLRTGMGGIGETQYF. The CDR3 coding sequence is TGTGCCAGCAGCTTACGGACAGGGATGGGAGGAATAGGAGAGACCCAGTACTTC.

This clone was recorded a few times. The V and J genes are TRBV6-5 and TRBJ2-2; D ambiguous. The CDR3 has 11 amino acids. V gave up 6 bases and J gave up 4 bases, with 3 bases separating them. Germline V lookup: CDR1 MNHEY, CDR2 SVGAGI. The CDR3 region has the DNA TGTGCCAGCAGCCTCACCGGGGAGCTGTTTTTT. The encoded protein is CASSLTGELFF.

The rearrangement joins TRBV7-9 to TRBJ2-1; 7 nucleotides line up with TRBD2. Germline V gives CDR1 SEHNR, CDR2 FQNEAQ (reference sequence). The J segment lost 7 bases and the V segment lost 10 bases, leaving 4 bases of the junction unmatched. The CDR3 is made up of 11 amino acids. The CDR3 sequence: CATAGENEQFF. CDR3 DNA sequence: TGTGCCACCGCGGGGGAGAATGAGCAGTTCTTC.

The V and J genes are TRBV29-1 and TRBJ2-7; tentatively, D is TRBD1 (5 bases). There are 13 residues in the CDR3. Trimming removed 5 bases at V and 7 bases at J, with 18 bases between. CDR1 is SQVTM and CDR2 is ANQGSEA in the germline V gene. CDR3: CSVSDSFPGEQYF. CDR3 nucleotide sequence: TGCAGCGTTAGCGACAGTTTCCCCGGGGAGCAGTACTTC.

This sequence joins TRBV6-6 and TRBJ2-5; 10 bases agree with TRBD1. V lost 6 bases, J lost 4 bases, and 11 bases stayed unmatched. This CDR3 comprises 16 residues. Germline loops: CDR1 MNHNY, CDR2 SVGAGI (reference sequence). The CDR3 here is CASRTDRGRLGETQYF. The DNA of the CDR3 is TGTGCCAGCAGAACCGACAGGGGGCGTTTGGGAGAGACCCAGTACTTC.

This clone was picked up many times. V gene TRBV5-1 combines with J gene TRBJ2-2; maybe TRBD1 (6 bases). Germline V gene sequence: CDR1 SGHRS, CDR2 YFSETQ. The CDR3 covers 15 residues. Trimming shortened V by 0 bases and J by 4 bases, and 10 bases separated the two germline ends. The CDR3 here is CASSLGGHGTGELFF. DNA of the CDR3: TGCGCCAGCAGCTTGGGGGGGCATGGCACCGGGGAGCTGTTTTTT.

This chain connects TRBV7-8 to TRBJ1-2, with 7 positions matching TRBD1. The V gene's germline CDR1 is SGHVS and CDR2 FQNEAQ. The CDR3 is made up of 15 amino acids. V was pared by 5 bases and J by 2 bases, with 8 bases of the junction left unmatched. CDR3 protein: CASSPNRGVNYGYTF. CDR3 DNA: TGTGCCAGCAGCCCAAACAGGGGCGTCAACTATGGCTACACCTTC.

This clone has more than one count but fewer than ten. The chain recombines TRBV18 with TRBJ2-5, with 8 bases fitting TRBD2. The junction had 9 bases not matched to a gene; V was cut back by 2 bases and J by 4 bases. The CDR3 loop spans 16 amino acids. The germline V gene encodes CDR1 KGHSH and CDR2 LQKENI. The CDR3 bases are TGTGCCAGCTCACCATACGCCGGGGGGGCCTCAGAGACCCAGTACTTC. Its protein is CASSPYAGGASETQYF.

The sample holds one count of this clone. The CDR3 DNA reads TGTGCCAGCAGCCCAGGACTAGCGATCCACGAGCAGTACTTC. The encoded protein is CASSPGLAIHEQYF. The chain has TRBV5-4 and TRBJ2-7; 9 bases map to TRBD2. Looked up from germline, CDR1 is SGHNT and CDR2 is YYREEE (reference sequence). The CDR3 has 14 amino acids. The V segment lost 4 bases and the J segment 5 bases; nucleotides outside the gene matches: 7. Full variable domain (remainder filled in from reference TRBV5-4 and TRBJ2-7): ETGVTQSPTHLIKTRGQQVTLRCSSQSGHNTVSWYQQALGQGPQFIFQYYREEENGRGNFPPRFSGLQFPNYSSELNVNALELDDSALYLCASSPGLAIHEQYFGPGTRLTVT.

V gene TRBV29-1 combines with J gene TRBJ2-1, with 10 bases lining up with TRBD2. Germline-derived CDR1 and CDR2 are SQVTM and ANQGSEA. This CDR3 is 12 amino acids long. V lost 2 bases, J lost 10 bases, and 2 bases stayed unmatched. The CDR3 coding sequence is TGCAGCGTTGAAAAACTAGCGGGGGAGCAGTTCTTC. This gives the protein CSVEKLAGEQFF.

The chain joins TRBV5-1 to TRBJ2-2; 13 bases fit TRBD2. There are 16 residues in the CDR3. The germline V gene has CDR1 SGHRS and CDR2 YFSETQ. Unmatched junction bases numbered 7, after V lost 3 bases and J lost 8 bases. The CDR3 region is CASSYTSGGASGELFF. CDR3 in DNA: TGCGCCAGCAGCTACACTAGCGGGGGGGCCTCTGGGGAGCTGTTTTTT.